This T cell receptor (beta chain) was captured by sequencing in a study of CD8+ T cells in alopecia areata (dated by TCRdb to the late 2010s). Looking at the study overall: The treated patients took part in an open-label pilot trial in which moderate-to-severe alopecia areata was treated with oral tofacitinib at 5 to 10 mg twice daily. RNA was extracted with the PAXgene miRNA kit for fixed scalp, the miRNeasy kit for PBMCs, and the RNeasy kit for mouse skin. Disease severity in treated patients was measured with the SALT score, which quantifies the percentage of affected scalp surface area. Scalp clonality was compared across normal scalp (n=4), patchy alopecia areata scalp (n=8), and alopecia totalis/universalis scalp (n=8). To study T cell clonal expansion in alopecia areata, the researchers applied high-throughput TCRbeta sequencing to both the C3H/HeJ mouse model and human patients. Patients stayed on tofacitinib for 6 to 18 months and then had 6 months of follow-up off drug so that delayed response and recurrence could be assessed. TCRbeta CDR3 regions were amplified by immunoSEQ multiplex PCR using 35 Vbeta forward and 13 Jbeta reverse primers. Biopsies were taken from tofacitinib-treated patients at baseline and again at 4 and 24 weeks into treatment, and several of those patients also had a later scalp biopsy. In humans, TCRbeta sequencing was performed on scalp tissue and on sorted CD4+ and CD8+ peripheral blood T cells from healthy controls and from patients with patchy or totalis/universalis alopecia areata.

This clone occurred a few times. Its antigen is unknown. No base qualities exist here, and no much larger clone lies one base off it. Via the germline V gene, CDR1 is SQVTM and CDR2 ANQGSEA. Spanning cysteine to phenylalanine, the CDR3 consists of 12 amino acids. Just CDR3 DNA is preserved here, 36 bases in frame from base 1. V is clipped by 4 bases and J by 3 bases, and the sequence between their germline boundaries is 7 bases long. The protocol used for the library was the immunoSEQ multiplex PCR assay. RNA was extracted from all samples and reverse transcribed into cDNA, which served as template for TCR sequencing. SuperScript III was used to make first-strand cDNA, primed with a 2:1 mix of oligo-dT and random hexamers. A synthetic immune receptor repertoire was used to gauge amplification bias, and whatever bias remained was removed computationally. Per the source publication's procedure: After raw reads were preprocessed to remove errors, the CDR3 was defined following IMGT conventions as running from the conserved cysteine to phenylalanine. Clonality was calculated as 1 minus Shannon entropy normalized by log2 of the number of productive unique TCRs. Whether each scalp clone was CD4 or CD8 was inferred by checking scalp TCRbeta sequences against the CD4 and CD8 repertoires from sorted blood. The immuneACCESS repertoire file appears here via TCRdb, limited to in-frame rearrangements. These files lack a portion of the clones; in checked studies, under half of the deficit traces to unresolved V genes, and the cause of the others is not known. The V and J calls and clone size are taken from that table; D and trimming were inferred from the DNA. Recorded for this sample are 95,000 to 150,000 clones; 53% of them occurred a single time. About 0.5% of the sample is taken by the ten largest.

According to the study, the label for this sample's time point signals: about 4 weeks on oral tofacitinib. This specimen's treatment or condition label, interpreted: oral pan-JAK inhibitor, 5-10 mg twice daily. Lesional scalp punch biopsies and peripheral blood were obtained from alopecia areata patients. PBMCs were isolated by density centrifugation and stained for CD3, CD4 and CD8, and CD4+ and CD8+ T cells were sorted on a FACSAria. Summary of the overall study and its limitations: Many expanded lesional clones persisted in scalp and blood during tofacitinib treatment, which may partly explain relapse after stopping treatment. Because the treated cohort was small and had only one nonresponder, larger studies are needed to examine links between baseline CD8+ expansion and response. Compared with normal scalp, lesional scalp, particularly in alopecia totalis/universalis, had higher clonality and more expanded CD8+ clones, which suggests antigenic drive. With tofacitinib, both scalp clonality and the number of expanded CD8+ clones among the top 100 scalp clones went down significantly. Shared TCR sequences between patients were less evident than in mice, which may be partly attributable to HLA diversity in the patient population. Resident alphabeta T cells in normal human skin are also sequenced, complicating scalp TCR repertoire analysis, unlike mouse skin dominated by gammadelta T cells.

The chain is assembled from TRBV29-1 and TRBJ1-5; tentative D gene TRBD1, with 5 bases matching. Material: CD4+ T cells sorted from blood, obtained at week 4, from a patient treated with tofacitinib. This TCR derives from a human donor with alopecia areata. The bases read TGCAGCGTTGGACAGACCAATCAGCCCCAGCATTTT. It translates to CSVGQTNQPQHF.